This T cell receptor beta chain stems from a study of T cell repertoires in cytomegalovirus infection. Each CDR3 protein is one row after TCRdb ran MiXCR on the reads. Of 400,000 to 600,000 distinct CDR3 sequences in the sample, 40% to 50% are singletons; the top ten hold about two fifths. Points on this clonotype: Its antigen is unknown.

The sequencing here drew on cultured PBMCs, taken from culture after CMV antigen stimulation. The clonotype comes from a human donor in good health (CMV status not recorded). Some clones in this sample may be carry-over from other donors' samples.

CDR3 coding DNA: TGTGCCAGCAGTCGCCATGGAGGGGATGCAAACATTCAGTACTTC. Protein: CASSRHGGDANIQYF. The chain couples TRBV6-1 to TRBJ2-4; D may be TRBD2 (6 bases). V lost 5 bases and J 6 bases, leaving 17 bases between the germline ends. The CDR3 runs to 15 residues. Germline values: CDR1 MNHNS, CDR2 SASEGT.